The 22 T cell receptor beta chains below all came from one sample that was sequenced in a study of blood T cell repertoires in COVID-19. Method: immunoSEQ multiplex PCR; TCRdb's copy keeps in-frame clones and lacks some. The sample shows some 280,000 clones, 86% of them seen only once. Specimen: peripheral blood. Receptor source: a woman aged 25 to 39 with active or convalescent COVID-19.

This chain uses TRBV6-4 with TRBJ1-5, with 12 bases fitting TRBD1. The V gene's germline CDR1 is MRHNA and CDR2 SNTAGT. The CDR3 consists of 16 residues. After removal of 6 bases from V and 6 bases from J, the junction contained 9 bases not matched to a gene. CDR3 coding DNA: TGTGCCAGCAGCGAAACCGGGACAGGGGGCGGTCAGCCCCAGCATTTT. This translates into CASSETGTGGGQPQHF.

J is TRBJ1-1 and V is TRBV6-6; 10 bases align to TRBD1. J gave up 8 bases and V 6 bases, and 6 bases lay outside the gene matches. The germline V gene encodes CDR1 MNHNY and CDR2 SVGAGI (reference sequence). CDR3 size: 13 residues. The CDR3 DNA reads as TGTGCCAGCAGCCTGGGACAGGGGTGGGAAGCTTTCTTT. Translation gives CASSLGQGWEAFF.

This clone was detected once. The chain recombines TRBV19 with TRBJ1-3; maybe TRBD1 (6 bases). Trimming took 5 bases from V and 10 from J, leaving 15 bases between them. Germline CDR1 is LNHDA and CDR2 is SQIVND (reference sequence). The CDR3 length is 13 residues. This chain's CDR3 is CASSRTTGVTIYF. The CDR3 nucleotides are TGTGCCAGTAGTCGGACGACAGGTGTGACCATATATTTT. Drawing the rest from reference TRBV19 and TRBJ1-3, the complete variable domain is DGGITQSPKYLFRKEGQNVTLSCEQNLNHDAMYWYRQDPGQGLRLIYYSQIVNDFQKGDIAEGYSVSREKKESFPLTVTSAQKNPTAFYLCASSRTTGVTIYFGEGSWLTVV.

J is TRBJ2-2 and V is TRBV10-2; possible D gene TRBD2, 6 bases. The CDR3 is 15 residues long. Trimming left V 9 bases short and J 4 bases short, with 18 bases between. CDR1 WSHSY and CDR2 SAAADI come from the germline V gene. The CDR3 is CARSQSGEGTGELFF. The CDR3 DNA reads TGCGCCAGGAGCCAGTCGGGGGAAGGCACCGGGGAGCTGTTTTTT.

This rearrangement joins TRBV5-6 to TRBJ2-2, with a tentative D call TRBD2 (6 bases). The CDR3 has 16 amino acids. CDR1 SGHDT and CDR2 YYEEEE come from the germline V gene. The V gene lost 4 bases and the J gene lost 7 bases, with 20 bases spanning the gap. The CDR3 region is CASSPRGLRGSGELFF. The CDR3 nucleotides are TGTGCCAGCAGCCCACGGGGACTCCGAGGGAGCGGGGAGCTGTTTTTT. Using reference TRBV5-6 and TRBJ2-2 for the parts outside the CDR3, the full variable domain is DAGVTQSPTHLIKTRGQQVTLRCSPKSGHDTVSWYQQALGQGPQFIFQYYEEEERQRGNFPDRFSGHQFPNYSSELNVNALLLGDSALYLCASSPRGLRGSGELFFGEGSRLTVL.

The V gene is TRBV24-1, the J gene TRBJ1-5; perhaps TRBD1 as D (6 bases). Germline CDR1 and CDR2: KGHDR and SFDVKD. The CDR3 runs to 15 residues. V was trimmed by 4 bases and J by 0 bases, leaving 9 bases between them. The CDR3 sequence: CATSEGQYSNQPQHF. CDR3 bases: TGTGCCACCAGTGAAGGACAGTATAGCAATCAGCCCCAGCATTTT.

Only one count was recorded for this clone. V is TRBV14 and J is TRBJ2-1; 7 bases fit TRBD2. V lost 4 bases and J lost 0; bases outside the gene matches: 6. The CDR3 contains 16 residues. Germline-derived CDR1 and CDR2 are SGHDN and FVKESK. The CDR3 nucleotides are TGTGCCAGCAGCCCGATCGGGGGGAGCTCCTACAATGAGCAGTTCTTC. As protein: CASSPIGGSSYNEQFF.

The chain combines TRBV10-1 with TRBJ1-2; D gene ambiguous. The ends were cut back, 8 bases at V and 10 bases at J, with 8 bases in the middle. The CDR3 loop spans 9 amino acids. Germline lookup yields CDR1 WNHNN and CDR2 SYGVQD (reference sequence). CDR3 sequence: CASLSHYTF. The CDR3 region has the DNA TGCGCCAGCTTGAGCCACTACACCTTC.

The count of this clone is one. The chain combines TRBV6-5 with TRBJ1-5, with D unclear. Germline V lookup: CDR1 MNHEY, CDR2 SVGAGI. This CDR3 comprises 13 residues. V was shortened by 6 bases and J by 7 bases, with 13 bases between the two germline ends. The CDR3 protein is CASRDGPRQPQHF. CDR3 sequence (DNA): TGTGCCAGCAGAGACGGTCCTAGGCAGCCCCAGCATTTT.

Worth noting for this clone: This same CDR3 is encoded by further DNA sequences in the sample. The gene calls are TRBV18 and TRBJ2-1, with TRBD1 identical over 10 bases. V lost 2 bases, J lost 7 bases, and 5 bases stayed unmatched. Germline CDR1 reads KGHSH; CDR2 reads LQKENI. The CDR3 extends over 15 amino acids. The CDR3 sequence: CASSPGTGVRNEQFF. DNA for the CDR3: TGTGCCAGCTCACCAGGGACAGGGGTGAGGAATGAGCAGTTCTTC.

This clone was seen a single time. V and J are TRBV5-1 and TRBJ2-3; 8 bases map to TRBD1. Germline V gene lookup returns CDR1 SGHRS and CDR2 YFSETQ. V gave up 2 bases and J gave up 3 bases; unmatched junction bases: 2. The CDR3 sequence is 14 residues long. The CDR3: CASSLHRGTDTQYF. The DNA for the CDR3 is TGCGCCAGCAGCTTACACAGGGGGACAGATACGCAGTATTTT.

The chain links TRBV9 to TRBJ2-3, with 9 bases aligning to TRBD2. Germline lookup yields CDR1 SGDLS and CDR2 YYNGEE. The V and J ends lost 0 bases and 4 bases, in that order; junction bases with no gene match: 18. There are 20 residues in the CDR3. CDR3 sequence (DNA): TGTGCCAGCAGCGTAGATCGAGATAGCGGGGGCTTTTTCGCCGCAGATACGCAGTATTTT. It is translated as CASSVDRDSGGFFAADTQYF. Drawing the rest from reference TRBV9 and TRBJ2-3, the complete variable domain is DSGVTQTPKHLITATGQRVTLRCSPRSGDLSVYWYQQSLDQGLQFLIQYYNGEERAKGNILERFSAQQFPDLHSELNLSSLELGDSALYFCASSVDRDSGGFFAADTQYFGPGTRLTVL.

This clone has a single count. V gene TRBV18 combines with J gene TRBJ1-6; TRBD1 matches 8 bases. Looked up from germline, CDR1 is KGHSH and CDR2 is LQKENI. J was trimmed by 10 bases and V by 3 bases; bases with no gene match: 5. This CDR3 is 14 amino acids long. CDR3 protein: CASSPDRGQSPLHF. DNA for the CDR3: TGTGCCAGCTCACCTGACAGGGGTCAATCACCCCTCCACTTT. Using reference TRBV18 and TRBJ1-6 for the parts outside the CDR3, the full variable domain is NAGVMQNPRHLVRRRGQEARLRCSPMKGHSHVYWYRQLPEEGLKFMVYLQKENIIDESGMPKERFSAEFPKEGPSILRIQQVVRGDSAAYFCASSPDRGQSPLHFGNGTRLTVT.

The chain has TRBV6-5 and TRBJ1-2; D perhaps matches TRBD1 (6 bases). With 8 bases removed from V and 4 bases from J, the gap between germline ends came to 20 bases. Germline CDR1 reads MNHEY; CDR2 reads SVGAGI. The CDR3 runs to 15 residues. CDR3 amino acids: CASAEVGGGIYGYTF. DNA of the CDR3: TGTGCCAGCGCGGAGGTGGGGGGGGGCATCTATGGCTACACCTTC.

This chain uses TRBV21-1 with TRBJ2-5; TRBD2, the D gene given by the table, was not confirmed from the DNA. TRBV21-1 is termed a pseudogene. This CDR3 is 14 amino acids long. The CDR3 region has the DNA TGTGCCAGCAGCAAAGCGTCTCTCCAAGAGACCCAGTACTTC. Its translation: CASSKASLQETQYF.

CDR3 nucleotides: TGTGCCAGCAGCGTAGCGGGTTTGATAAACACTGAAGCTTTCTTT. This sequence encodes CASSVAGLINTEAFF. The chain recombines TRBV9 with TRBJ1-1; D is undetermined. The V gene's germline CDR1 is SGDLS and CDR2 YYNGEE. There are 15 residues in the CDR3. Trimming took 0 bases from V and 2 from J, leaving 11 bases between them.

This clone was seen a single time. V is TRBV7-2 and J is TRBJ2-1; TRBD2 agrees at 11 bases. The V and J ends lost 4 bases and 5 bases, in that order; junction bases with no gene match: 10. CDR3 length: 17 amino acids. Germline V gene lookup returns CDR1 SGHTA and CDR2 FQGNSA. For the CDR3, the DNA is TGTGCCAGCAGCTCCTCGATTAGCGGGGGGGGTAACAATGAGCAGTTCTTC. Translation: CASSSSISGGGNNEQFF.

The chain links TRBV4-3 to TRBJ1-2; D remains ambiguous. Looked up from germline, CDR1 is LGHNA and CDR2 is YSLEER. Trimming removed 4 bases at V and 3 bases at J, with 15 bases between. The CDR3 is 15 amino acids. The CDR3 coding sequence is TGCGCCAGCAGCCGAGGACTCCAAATGGACTATGGCTACACCTTC. It specifies CASSRGLQMDYGYTF.

V usage is TRBV20-1 and J usage is TRBJ1-1; D is possibly TRBD1 (5 bases). The germline gives CDR1 DFQATT, CDR2 SNEGSKA (reference sequence). The CDR3 length is 11 residues. The chain's CDR3 is CIPRGIDEAFF. CDR3 nucleotides: TGCATCCCCCGGGGGATCGATGAAGCTTTCTTT.

This sequence joins TRBV7-9 and TRBJ1-1; D not resolved. V was shortened by 5 bases and J by 1 base, with 8 bases between the two germline ends. Germline CDR1 is SEHNR and CDR2 is FQNEAQ (reference sequence). The CDR3 contains 13 residues. CDR3: CASSPRANTEAFF. The CDR3 DNA is TGTGCCAGCAGCCCGAGGGCGAACACTGAAGCTTTCTTT.

The chain employs TRBV30 and TRBJ1-2; 8 nucleotides align to TRBD1. CDR3 length equals 13 residues. CDR1 GTSNPN and CDR2 SVGIG come from the germline V gene (reference sequence). The V and J ends lost 5 bases and 4 bases, in that order; junction bases with no gene match: 6. The CDR3 sequence is CAWGKTGGYGYTF. DNA of the CDR3: TGTGCCTGGGGTAAAACAGGGGGCTATGGCTACACCTTC.

This rearrangement joins TRBV10-2 to TRBJ2-1; 13 bases are a match to TRBD2. Trimming removed 8 bases from V and 3 bases from J; junction bases left unmatched: 4. The CDR3 length is 15 residues. Per the germline V gene, CDR1 is WSHSY and CDR2 is SAAADI. The CDR3: CASQTSGGIYNEQFF. CDR3 nucleotides: TGCGCCAGCCAGACTAGCGGGGGGATCTACAATGAGCAGTTCTTC.